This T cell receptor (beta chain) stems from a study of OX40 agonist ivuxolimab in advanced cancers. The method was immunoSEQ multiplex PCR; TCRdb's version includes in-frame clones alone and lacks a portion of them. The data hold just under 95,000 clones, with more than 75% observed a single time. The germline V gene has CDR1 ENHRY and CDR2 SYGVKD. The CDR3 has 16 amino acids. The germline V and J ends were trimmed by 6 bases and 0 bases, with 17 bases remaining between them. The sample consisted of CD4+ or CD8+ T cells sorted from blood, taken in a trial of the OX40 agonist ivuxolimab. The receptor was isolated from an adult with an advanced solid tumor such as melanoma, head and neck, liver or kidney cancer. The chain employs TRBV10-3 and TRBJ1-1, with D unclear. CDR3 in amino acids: CAIRDNKNPMNTEAFF. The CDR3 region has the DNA TGTGCCATCAGGGATAACAAGAACCCTATGAACACTGAAGCTTTCTTT.